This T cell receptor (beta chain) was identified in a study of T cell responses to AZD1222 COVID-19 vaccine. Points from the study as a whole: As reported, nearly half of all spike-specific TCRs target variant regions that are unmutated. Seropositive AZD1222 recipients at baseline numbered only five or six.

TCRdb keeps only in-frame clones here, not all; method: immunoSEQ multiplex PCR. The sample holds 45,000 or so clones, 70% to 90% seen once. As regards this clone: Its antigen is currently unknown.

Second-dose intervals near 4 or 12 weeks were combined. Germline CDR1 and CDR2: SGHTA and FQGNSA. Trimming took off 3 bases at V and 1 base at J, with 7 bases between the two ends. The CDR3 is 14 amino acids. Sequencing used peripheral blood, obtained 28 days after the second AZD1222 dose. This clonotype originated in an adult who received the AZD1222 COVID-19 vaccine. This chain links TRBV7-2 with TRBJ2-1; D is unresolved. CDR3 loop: CASSLSGSYNEQFF. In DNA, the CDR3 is TGTGCCAGCAGCTTGTCTGGATCCTACAATGAGCAGTTCTTC.